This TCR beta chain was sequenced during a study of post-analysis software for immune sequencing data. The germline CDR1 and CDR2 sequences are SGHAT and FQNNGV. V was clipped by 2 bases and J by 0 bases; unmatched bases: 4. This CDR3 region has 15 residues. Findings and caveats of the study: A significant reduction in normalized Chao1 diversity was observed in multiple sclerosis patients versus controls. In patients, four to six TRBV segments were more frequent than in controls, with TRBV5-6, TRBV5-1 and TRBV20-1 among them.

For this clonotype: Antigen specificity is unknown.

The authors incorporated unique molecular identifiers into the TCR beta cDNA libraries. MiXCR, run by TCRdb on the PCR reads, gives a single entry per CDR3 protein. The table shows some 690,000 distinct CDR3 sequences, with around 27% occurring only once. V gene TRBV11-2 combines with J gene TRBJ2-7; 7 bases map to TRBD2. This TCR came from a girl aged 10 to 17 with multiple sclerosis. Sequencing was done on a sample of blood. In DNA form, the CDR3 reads TGTGCCAGCAGCTTATGGGAGGGAAGCTCCTACGAGCAGTACTTC. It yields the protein CASSLWEGSSYEQYF.